Shown below are 21 T cell receptor beta chains from a single sample sequenced in a study of shared clonotypes between healthy human individuals. The repertoire was sequenced with immunoSEQ multiplex PCR; TCRdb's copy has only in-frame clones and lacks some. The table includes about 1 million clones, around 76% detected once. The sample comprised memory CD4+ T cells sorted from blood. Subset given: CD45RA-negative fraction. Receptor source: a man younger than 35 in good health.

The chain recombines TRBV7-6 with TRBJ2-5; 8 positions agree with TRBD1. The J call may be wrong; the DNA end is better matched by TRBJ2-7. From germline, CDR1 is SGHVS and CDR2 FNYEAQ. The CDR3 length is 15 residues. This CDR3 reads CASSSSGGSTGEQYF. CDR3 sequence (DNA): TGTGCCAGCAGCTCCTCAGGGGGCTCCACGGGCGAGCAGTACTTC.

This clone was found a few times. The chain recombines TRBV28 with TRBJ1-1; no clear D gene. The length of the CDR3 is 11 residues. V shed 4 bases and J shed 8 bases, with 8 bases lying between them. Per germline, CDR1 MDHEN and CDR2 SYDVKM. CDR3 amino acids: CASSSRPEAFF. The CDR3 region has the DNA TGTGCCAGCAGTTCACGGCCCGAAGCTTTCTTT.

V is TRBV7-9 and J is TRBJ2-7; D is possibly TRBD2 (6 bases). CDR3 length: 15 residues. CDR1 is SEHNR, CDR2 FQNEAQ, per germline (reference sequence). V was clipped by 5 bases and J by 0 bases, with 14 bases between them. In DNA, the CDR3 is TGTGCCAGCAGCACCCCGGGGAGGAACTCCTACGAGCAGTACTTC. Protein product: CASSTPGRNSYEQYF.

A remark on this clone: A read error is the likely source, as a far larger clone sits one nucleotide away. This sample also contains other DNA sequences that code for the same CDR3. The chain joins TRBV18 to TRBJ1-4; D is unclear. V dropped 6 bases and J dropped 8 bases, with 13 bases sitting between them. This CDR3 contains 13 residues. Germline V gene data show CDR1 as KGHSH and CDR2 as LQKENI. CDR3 loop: CASSREDTEKLFF. The CDR3 bases are TGTGCCAGCTCGCGAGAAGATACAGAAAAACTGTTTTTT. Full variable domain (remainder filled in from reference TRBV18 and TRBJ1-4): NAGVMQNPRHLVRRRGQEARLRCSPMKGHSHVYWYRQLPEEGLKFMVYLQKENIIDESGMPKERFSAEFPKEGPSILRIQQVVRGDSAAYFCASSREDTEKLFFGSGTQLSVL.

Many counts were recorded for this clone. The V call is TRBV7-2, the J call TRBJ2-7; D gene uncertain. With 5 bases removed from V and 3 bases from J, the gap between germline ends came to 14 bases. CDR3 size: 14 residues. The germline V gene has CDR1 SGHTA and CDR2 FQGNSA. The CDR3 DNA sequence: TGTGCCAGCAGCCTTGGATGGTCCGGCTACGAGCAGTACTTC. This gives the protein CASSLGWSGYEQYF.

The chain recombines TRBV5-4 with TRBJ2-1, with a tentative D call TRBD2 (6 bases). V lost 4 bases and J lost 3, with 8 bases in between. The V gene's germline CDR1 is SGHNT and CDR2 YYREEE (reference sequence). This CDR3 comprises 13 residues. CDR3 bases: TGTGCCAGCAGCCGGGGGTACTACAATGAGCAGTTCTTC. Encoded protein: CASSRGYYNEQFF. The whole variable domain, remainder taken from reference TRBV5-4 and TRBJ2-1, is ETGVTQSPTHLIKTRGQQVTLRCSSQSGHNTVSWYQQALGQGPQFIFQYYREEENGRGNFPPRFSGLQFPNYSSELNVNALELDDSALYLCASSRGYYNEQFFGPGTRLTVL.

The chain is built from TRBV7-2 and TRBJ1-1, with 11 bases fitting TRBD1. In germline, CDR1 is SGHTA, CDR2 FQGNSA. The V and J ends lost 4 bases and 2 bases, in that order; junction bases with no gene match: 3. The CDR3 has 15 amino acids. The chain's CDR3 is CASSWDRGFNTEAFF. CDR3 bases: TGTGCCAGCAGCTGGGACAGGGGGTTTAACACTGAAGCTTTCTTT.

The chain recombines TRBV4-1 with TRBJ2-2, with 8 bases matching TRBD2. CDR3 size: 17 residues. V shed 2 bases, J shed 6 bases, and the junction held 11 bases outside the gene matches. From germline, CDR1 is MGHRA and CDR2 YSYEKL. The CDR3 here is CASSQPRASGSSGELFF. The CDR3 DNA is TGCGCCAGCAGCCAACCCCGTGCTAGCGGGTCCTCCGGGGAGCTGTTTTTT.

This clone was detected a few times. This chain joins TRBV27 and TRBJ2-2, with 7 bases lining up with TRBD1. V dropped 3 bases and J dropped 9; count of bases not matched to a gene: 4. This CDR3 is built from 13 residues. The V gene's germline CDR1 is MNHEY and CDR2 SMNVEV (reference sequence). The CDR3 coding sequence is TGTGCCAGCAGTTTGAAGGGGGCGTGGGAGCTGTTTTTT. Protein: CASSLKGAWELFF.

To note about this clone: Different DNA sequences within this sample yield the same CDR3. The rearrangement joins TRBV27 to TRBJ1-1; D uncertain. Trimming removed 3 bases at V and 1 base at J, with 6 bases between. The CDR3 contains 13 residues. Germline CDR1 is MNHEY and CDR2 is SMNVEV (reference sequence). CDR3 residues: CASSFLENTEAFF. The CDR3 DNA follows: TGTGCCAGCAGTTTCTTGGAGAACACTGAAGCTTTCTTT.

This clone was seen just once. The chain combines TRBV5-1 with TRBJ1-2, with D tentatively TRBD1 (6 bases). Trimming shortened V by 4 bases and J by 5 bases, and 15 bases separated the two germline ends. The CDR3 covers 14 residues. Germline V gives CDR1 SGHRS, CDR2 YFSETQ. The CDR3 spells CASSNTQGAYGYTF. CDR3 DNA sequence: TGCGCCAGCAGCAACACACAGGGTGCTTATGGCTACACCTTC.

The chain couples TRBV11-2 to TRBJ2-1, with TRBD2 matching over 13 bases. Germline-derived CDR1 and CDR2 are SGHAT and FQNNGV. There are 15 residues in the CDR3. V gave up 4 bases and J gave up 10 bases; unmatched junction bases: 7. CDR3 bases: TGTGCCAGCAGCTCTCGGACTAGCGGGAGTGGGGAGCAGTTCTTC. As protein: CASSSRTSGSGEQFF.

The V call is TRBV19, the J call TRBJ1-1; no clear D. Germline CDR1 and CDR2: LNHDA and SQIVND (reference sequence). CDR3 size: 15 residues. Trimming shortened V by 6 bases and J by 0 bases, and 14 bases separated the two germline ends. The CDR3 DNA sequence: TGTGCCAGTAGGAGGAGTGGTACTATGAACACTGAAGCTTTCTTT. This gives the protein CASRRSGTMNTEAFF. The whole variable domain, remainder taken from reference TRBV19 and TRBJ1-1, is DGGITQSPKYLFRKEGQNVTLSCEQNLNHDAMYWYRQDPGQGLRLIYYSQIVNDFQKGDIAEGYSVSREKKESFPLTVTSAQKNPTAFYLCASRRSGTMNTEAFFGQGTRLTVV.

The sample holds one count of this clone. The CDR3 is CASSIPGGGYTF. The CDR3 nucleotides are TGCGCCAGCAGCATTCCAGGGGGAGGCTACACCTTC. The genes are TRBV5-1 and TRBJ1-2; 7 nucleotides line up with TRBD1. Germline V gives CDR1 SGHRS, CDR2 YFSETQ. V lost 4 bases, J lost 8 bases, and 5 bases stayed unmatched. There are 12 residues in the CDR3.

This chain links TRBV23-1 with TRBJ1-5; 7 bases line up with TRBD1. TRBV23-1 falls under the ORF class, with uncertain function. The CDR3 sequence is 15 residues long. V lost 2 bases to trimming and J lost 4 bases; unmatched junction nucleotides: 5. The CDR3 DNA reads TGCGCCAGCAGTCAAACCGGGACAGAAAATCAGCCCCAGCATTTT. The encoded protein is CASSQTGTENQPQHF.

The V and J genes are TRBV12-5 and TRBJ1-5, with D unresolved. The CDR3 loop spans 16 amino acids. The V gene lost 1 base and the J gene lost 3 bases, with 13 bases spanning the gap. Germline assignment: CDR1 LGHNT and CDR2 FRNRAP. In DNA form, the CDR3 reads TGTGCTAGTGGTTTGGCTATCACGGATCTCAATCAGCCCCAGCATTTT. Translation gives CASGLAITDLNQPQHF.

For the CDR3, the DNA is TGTGCCTGGAGTGTAAGGGGGGACAGGGAAGAGACCCAGTACTTC. It translates to CAWSVRGDREETQYF. The chain recombines TRBV30 with TRBJ2-5; 9 bases map to TRBD1. This CDR3 is 15 amino acids long. V dropped 0 bases and J dropped 3; count of bases not matched to a gene: 5. Germline V gene lookup returns CDR1 GTSNPN and CDR2 SVGIG (reference sequence).

The V and J genes are TRBV6-5 and TRBJ2-2; tentatively, D is TRBD1 (5 bases). The CDR3 runs 15 residues. CDR1 and CDR2 from the germline V gene are MNHEY and SVGAGI. Trimming left V 6 bases short and J 1 base short, with 12 bases between. The CDR3 spells CASRVGLWNTGELFF. CDR3 in DNA: TGTGCCAGCAGGGTGGGGCTCTGGAACACCGGGGAGCTGTTTTTT.

As regards this clone: Within the sample, other DNA sequences also encode this same CDR3. The chain combines TRBV5-1 with TRBJ2-2; the D is unclear. Deletions cut 2 bases from V and 2 bases from J, with 7 bases between. This CDR3 spans 14 amino acids. Germline assignment: CDR1 SGHRS and CDR2 YFSETQ. This CDR3 is CASSLGPNTGELFF. The CDR3 DNA reads as TGCGCCAGCAGCTTAGGTCCTAACACCGGGGAGCTGTTTTTT.

The genes are TRBV21-1 and TRBJ2-2; the table names TRBD1, a call not compared with the DNA. TRBV21-1 is termed a pseudogene. There are 16 residues in the CDR3. The CDR3, as DNA: TGTGCCAGCAGCAAAGATAACAGCCCCGGCACCGGGGAGCTGTTTTTT. This translates into CASSKDNSPGTGELFF.

The gene calls are TRBV15 and TRBJ2-3; 8 nucleotides line up with TRBD2. V lost 3 bases to trimming and J lost 1 base; unmatched junction nucleotides: 3. The germline gives CDR1 LNHNV, CDR2 YYDKDF (reference sequence). The CDR3 runs to 15 residues. The DNA for the CDR3 is TGTGCCACCAGCAGGCGGGGGGAACGCACAGATACGCAGTATTTT. This gives the protein CATSRRGERTDTQYF.